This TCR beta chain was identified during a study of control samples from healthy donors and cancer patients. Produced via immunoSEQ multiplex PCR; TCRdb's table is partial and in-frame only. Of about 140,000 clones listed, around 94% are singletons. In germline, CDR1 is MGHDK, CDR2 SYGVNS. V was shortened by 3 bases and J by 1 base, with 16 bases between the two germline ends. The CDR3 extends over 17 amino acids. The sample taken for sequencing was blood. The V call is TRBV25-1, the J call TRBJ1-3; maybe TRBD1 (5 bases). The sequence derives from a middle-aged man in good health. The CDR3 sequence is CASSDTRDSLSGNTIYF. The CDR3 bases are TGTGCCAGCAGTGATACCCGTGACAGTCTATCTGGAAACACCATATATTTT.